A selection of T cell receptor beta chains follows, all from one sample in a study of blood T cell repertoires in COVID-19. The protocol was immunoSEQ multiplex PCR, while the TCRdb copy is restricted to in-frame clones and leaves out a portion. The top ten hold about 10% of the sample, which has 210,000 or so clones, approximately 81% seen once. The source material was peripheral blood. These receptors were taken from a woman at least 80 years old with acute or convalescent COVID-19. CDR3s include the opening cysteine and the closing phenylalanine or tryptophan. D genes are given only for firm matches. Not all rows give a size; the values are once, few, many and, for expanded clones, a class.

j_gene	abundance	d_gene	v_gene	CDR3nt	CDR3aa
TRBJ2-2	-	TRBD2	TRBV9	TGTGCCAGCAGCGTAGCTGGCGGGGGGGGCACCGGGGAGCTGTTTTTT	CASSVAGGGGTGELFF
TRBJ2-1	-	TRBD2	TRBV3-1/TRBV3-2	TGTGCCAGCAGCCCCCGGCTGCTAGCGGGGGGGCCCAATCGACCGTACAATGAGCAGTTCTTC	CASSPRLLAGGPNRPYNEQFF
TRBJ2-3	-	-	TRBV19	TGTGCCAGTGCCTTAAGCGCCACCCCCCCAGATACGCAGTATTTT	CASALSATPPDTQYF
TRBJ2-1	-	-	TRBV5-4	TGTGCCAGCAGCTTGGGTGGGGCTAATACCTACAATGAGCAGTTCTTC	CASSLGGANTYNEQFF
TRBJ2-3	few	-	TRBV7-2	TGTGCCAGCAGCCTCGGTGGAGACTCAGATACGCAGTATTTT	CASSLGGDSDTQYF
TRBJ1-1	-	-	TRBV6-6	TGTGCCAGCAGTTACTCAGAGGGGAACACTGAAGCTTTCTTT	CASSYSEGNTEAFF
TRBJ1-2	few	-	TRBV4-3	TGCGCCAGCAGCCAAATGGCGAGGGGGACCAACTATGGCTACACCTTC	CASSQMARGTNYGYTF
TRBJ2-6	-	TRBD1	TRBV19	TGTGCCAGTAGTCCAGGGGGCGCTGGGGCCAACGTCCTGACTTTC	CASSPGGAGANVLTF
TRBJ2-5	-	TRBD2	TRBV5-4	TGTGCCAGCAGTTGGGGGGGAGGGGAAGAGACCCAGTACTTC	CASSWGGGEETQYF
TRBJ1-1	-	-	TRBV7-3	TGTGCCAGCAGTTCATCCCAGGGCACTGAAGCTTTCTTT	CASSSSQGTEAFF
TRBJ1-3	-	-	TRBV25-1	TGTGCCAGCAGTGCTTCCTCTGGAAACACCATATATTTT	CASSASSGNTIYF
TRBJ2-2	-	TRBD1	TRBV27	TGTGCCAGCAGTTGGGGACAGGCCCGGGAGCTGTTTTTT	CASSWGQARELFF
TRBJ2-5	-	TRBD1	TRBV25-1	TGTGCCAGCAGTGTGACAGGGGGTCAAAAGACCCAGTACTTC	CASSVTGGQKTQYF
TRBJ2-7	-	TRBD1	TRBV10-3	TGTGCCATCAGTAGTACCGGGACAGGGGGCTCCTACGAGCAGTACTTC	CAISSTGTGGSYEQYF
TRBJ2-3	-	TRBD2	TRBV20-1	TGCAGTGCTAGTCGTGGGGGGGTAGATACGCAGTATTTT	CSASRGGVDTQYF
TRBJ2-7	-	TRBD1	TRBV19	TGTGCCAGTACCTCTACAGGGGGCGGATACGAGCAGTACTTC	CASTSTGGGYEQYF
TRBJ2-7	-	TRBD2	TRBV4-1	TGCGCCAGCGCCCGGCTAGCGGGGTCAGAGCAGTACTTC	CASARLAGSEQYF
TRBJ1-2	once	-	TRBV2	TGTGCCAGCAGTGAGTTCGGGGATACACTCGGGGGCTACACCTTC	CASSEFGDTLGGYTF
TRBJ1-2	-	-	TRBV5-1	TGCGCCAGCAGCTTGGGGGACATTGATTATGGCTACACCTTC	CASSLGDIDYGYTF
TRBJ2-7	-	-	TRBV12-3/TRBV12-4	TGTGCCAGCAATACAGGGTCCCACTACGAGCAGTACTTC	CASNTGSHYEQYF
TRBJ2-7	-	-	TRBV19	TGTGCCAGTAGCCTTTCGGACAGTAGCTACGAGCAGTACTTC	CASSLSDSSYEQYF
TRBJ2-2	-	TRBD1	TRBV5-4	TGTGCCAGCAGCTTCCGGGACAGGGGGGGCACCGGGGAGCTGTTTTTT	CASSFRDRGGTGELFF
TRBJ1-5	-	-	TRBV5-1	TGCGCCAGCAGCTTGGCGGGGAGCAGAAATCAGCCCCAGCATTTT	CASSLAGSRNQPQHF
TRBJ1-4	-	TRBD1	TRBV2	TGTGCCAGCAGGGACAGGGGCTCGGGTGAAAAACTGTTTTTT	CASRDRGSGEKLFF
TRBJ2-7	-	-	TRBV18	TGTGCCAGCTCACCACCTCAATTCGAGCAGTACTTC	CASSPPQFEQYF
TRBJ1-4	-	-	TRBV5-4	TGTGCCAGCAGCTTAGATACTGCAACTAATGAAAAACTGTTTTTT	CASSLDTATNEKLFF
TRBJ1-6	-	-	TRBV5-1	TGCGCCAGCAGCTTGGGTCAGGGTTTGAATTCACCCCTCCACTTT	CASSLGQGLNSPLHF
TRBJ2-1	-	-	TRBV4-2	TGTGCCAGCAGCCATCGTGGGAGGAAGGGAAATGAGCAGTTCTTC	CASSHRGRKGNEQFF
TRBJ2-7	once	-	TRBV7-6	TGTGCCAGCAGCTTAGAGGGGGAGACCTACGAGCAGTACTTC	CASSLEGETYEQYF
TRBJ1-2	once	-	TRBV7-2	TGTGCCAGCAGCTTAGGGCCCTCGGGAGCTAACTATGGCTACACCTTC	CASSLGPSGANYGYTF
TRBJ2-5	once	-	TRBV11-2	TGTGCCAGCAGCTCCACATTGTACCAAGAGACCCAGTACTTC	CASSSTLYQETQYF
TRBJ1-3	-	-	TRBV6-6	TGTGCCAGCAGTTACGAATTTACATGGTCCGGAAACACCATATATTTT	CASSYEFTWSGNTIYF
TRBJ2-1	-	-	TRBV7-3	TGTGCCAGCAGCTTGAGGGGACACGCCTTAGTTAGCTCCTACAATGAGCAGTTCTTC	CASSLRGHALVSSYNEQFF
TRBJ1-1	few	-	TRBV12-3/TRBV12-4	TGTGCCAGCATTCTGACAGCGAACACTGAAGCTTTCTTT	CASILTANTEAFF
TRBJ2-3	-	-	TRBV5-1	TGCGCCAGCAGCTTAGGGGGTGTTAGCACAGATACGCAGTATTTT	CASSLGGVSTDTQYF
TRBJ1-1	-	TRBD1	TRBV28	TGTGCCAGCAGTTTTACCAGGGGGCTCACTGAAGCTTTCTTT	CASSFTRGLTEAFF
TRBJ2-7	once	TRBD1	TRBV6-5	TGTGCCAGCAGTCGGACAGGGACCTACGAGCAGTACTTC	CASSRTGTYEQYF
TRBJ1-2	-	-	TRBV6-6	TGTGCCAGCAGCCTTGACAGGAACTATGGCTACACCTTC	CASSLDRNYGYTF
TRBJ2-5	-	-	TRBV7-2	TGTGCCAGCAGCCTCGCAGGGGAGACCCAGTACTTC	CASSLAGETQYF
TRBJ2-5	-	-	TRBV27	TGTGCCAGCAGTTTATCGAGCCAAGAGACCCAGTACTTC	CASSLSSQETQYF
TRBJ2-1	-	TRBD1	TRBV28	TGTGCCAGCAGTTTTCGATTGGAGACAGGGGGTAATGAGCAGTTCTTC	CASSFRLETGGNEQFF
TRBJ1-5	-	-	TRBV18	TGTGCCAGCTCCTTGGAGTTCGATCAGCCCCAGCATTTT	CASSLEFDQPQHF
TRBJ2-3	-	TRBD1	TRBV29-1	TGCAGCGTTAAAGAGACAGGGGGCAGTGATACGCAGTATTTT	CSVKETGGSDTQYF
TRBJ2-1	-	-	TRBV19	TGTGCCAGTAGTTCGTACAATGAGCAGTTCTTC	CASSSYNEQFF
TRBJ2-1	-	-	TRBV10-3	TGTGCCATCAGTGTGGGGGGATTCTACAATGAGCAGTTCTTC	CAISVGGFYNEQFF
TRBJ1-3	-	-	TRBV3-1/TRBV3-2	TGTGCCAGCAGCCTAACCCCGGACAGAGGAAACACCATATATTTT	CASSLTPDRGNTIYF
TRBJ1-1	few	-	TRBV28	TGTGCCAGCAGTTTGCATTCAGAGAACACTGAAGCTTTCTTT	CASSLHSENTEAFF
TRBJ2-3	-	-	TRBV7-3	TGTGCCAGCAGCTTAATGGGGGGTACAGATACGCAGTATTTT	CASSLMGGTDTQYF
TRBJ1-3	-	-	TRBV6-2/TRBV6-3	TGTGCCAGCAGTTACGAGACAGCCCCTGGAAACACCATATATTTT	CASSYETAPGNTIYF
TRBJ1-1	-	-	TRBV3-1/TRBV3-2	TGTGCCAGCAGCCAAGTTCTTATGAACACTGAAGCTTTCTTT	CASSQVLMNTEAFF
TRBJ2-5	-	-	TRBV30	TGTGCCTGGAGAAGTGCGGGATCGGAGACCCAGTACTTC	CAWRSAGSETQYF
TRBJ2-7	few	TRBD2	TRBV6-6	TGTGCCACCGCTTTAGGACTAGCGGGGGGGGAGCAGTACTTC	CATALGLAGGEQYF
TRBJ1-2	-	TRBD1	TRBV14	TGTGCCAGCAGCCCCCTCTCAGGGGGTGCGAACTATGGCTACACCTTC	CASSPLSGGANYGYTF
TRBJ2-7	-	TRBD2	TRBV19	TGTGCCAGTAGTATACGGGGACTAGCGGAAATCTACGAGCAGTACTTC	CASSIRGLAEIYEQYF
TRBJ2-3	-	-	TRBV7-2	TGTGCCAGCAGCTTAAATTTGGCTAGCTCGACAGATACGCAGTATTTT	CASSLNLASSTDTQYF